The 10 T cell receptor beta chains given below trace back to one sample, sequenced in a study of CD8 T cells in ankylosing spondylitis. Study-wide results and limits: Ankylosing spondylitis blood appeared to carry a characteristic TCR beta motif of roughly 8 highly homologous variants.

TCRdb analysed the 5' RACE reads with MiXCR anew, one entry per CDR3 protein. The sample shows 350,000 to 450,000 distinct CDR3 sequences, roughly 27% of them seen only once. These receptors have no known antigen. The sequenced sample consisted of blood, either unsorted or a sorted T cell fraction (not recorded which). These receptors all stem from a male donor with ankylosing spondylitis.

This chain connects TRBV10-3 to TRBJ2-1; 11 positions agree with TRBD2. The germline CDR1 and CDR2 sequences are ENHRY and SYGVKD. The junction had 13 bases not matched to a gene; V was cut back by 7 bases and J by 5 bases. This CDR3 region has 17 residues. CDR3 residues: CAIKRDPGTSGNNEQFF. DNA for the CDR3: TGTGCCATCAAAAGAGACCCCGGGACTAGCGGTAACAATGAGCAGTTCTTC.

This clonotype has a handful of counts. The chain has TRBV12-3 or TRBV12-4 and TRBJ2-2; TRBD1 matches 8 bases. The CDR3 runs 14 residues. Trimming removed 3 bases from V and 7 bases from J; junction bases left unmatched: 4. CDR3 region: CASSLTGASGELFF. CDR3 coding DNA: TGTGCCAGCAGTTTGACAGGGGCGAGCGGGGAGCTGTTTTTT.

A few counts support this clonotype. This chain connects TRBV27 to TRBJ2-3; TRBD1 agrees at 8 bases. Germline values: CDR1 MNHEY, CDR2 SMNVEV (reference sequence). CDR3 length equals 14 residues. With 6 bases clipped from V and 4 bases from J, the junction kept 6 bases outside the gene matches. The CDR3 spells CASRDRANSDTQYF. CDR3 bases: TGTGCCAGCAGGGACAGGGCGAATTCAGATACGCAGTATTTT.

This clonotype was counted between two and nine times. The gene calls are TRBV11-3 and TRBJ1-3, with D unclear. The CDR3 runs to 15 residues. The V gene's germline CDR1 is SGHNT and CDR2 YENEEA. Between the trimmed V and J ends, which lost 6 bases and 0 bases, there was a span of 12 bases. Here the CDR3 reads CASRYDQSSGNTIYF. DNA for the CDR3: TGTGCCAGCAGATATGATCAGAGCTCTGGAAACACCATATATTTT.

CDR3 in DNA: TGCAGTGCTAGTAACGCCAGGAGCAATCAGCCCCAGCATTTT. This encodes CSASNARSNQPQHF. This chain links TRBV20-1 with TRBJ1-5; D gene unclear. Trimming took 3 bases from V and 1 from J, leaving 10 bases between them. The CDR3 is 14 residues long. Germline assignment: CDR1 DFQATT and CDR2 SNEGSKA (reference sequence).

The genes are TRBV20-1 and TRBJ2-7; the match to TRBD2 covers 7 bases. V gave up 5 bases and J gave up 2 bases; unmatched junction bases: 6. The germline V gene encodes CDR1 DFQATT and CDR2 SNEGSKA (reference sequence). The CDR3 is 13 residues long. CDR3 region: CSAHRLAPYEQYF. Here the CDR3 DNA reads TGCAGTGCTCACCGACTAGCCCCCTACGAGCAGTACTTC.

This clonotype has a handful of counts. The V gene is TRBV5-1, the J gene TRBJ1-3; D is perhaps TRBD1 (6 bases). The germline V gene encodes CDR1 SGHRS and CDR2 YFSETQ. This CDR3 has 14 residues. Trimming removed 4 bases from V and 0 bases from J, with 8 bases in between. In nucleotides, the CDR3 is TGCGCCAGCAGCGCACAGGGCTCTGGAAACACCATATATTTT. Amino acid sequence: CASSAQGSGNTIYF. The whole variable domain, remainder taken from reference TRBV5-1 and TRBJ1-3, is KAGVTQTPRYLIKTRGQQVTLSCSPISGHRSVSWYQQTPGQGLQFLFEYFSETQRNKGNFPGRFSGRQFSNSRSEMNVSTLELGDSALYLCASSAQGSGNTIYFGEGSWLTVV.

The V gene is TRBV14, the J gene TRBJ1-4, with 7 bases fitting TRBD1. Losses at the gene ends were 2 bases for V and 3 bases for J; bases not matched to a gene: 6. Germline lookup yields CDR1 SGHDN and CDR2 FVKESK. CDR3 length equals 16 residues. The chain's CDR3 is CASSQLPGQSNEKLFF. The CDR3 region has the DNA TGTGCCAGCAGCCAATTACCGGGACAGTCTAATGAAAAACTGTTTTTT.

V and J are TRBV7-9 and TRBJ2-7; D possibly matches TRBD1 or TRBD2 (5 bases each). Trimming pared 1 base from V and 0 bases from J, leaving 7 bases between. The V gene's germline CDR1 is SEHNR and CDR2 FQNEAQ (reference sequence). The CDR3 sequence is 14 residues long. CDR3 bases: TGTGCCAGCAGCTTAGGAGGGGTCTCCTACGAGCAGTACTTC. Translating it yields CASSLGGVSYEQYF. Full variable domain (outside the CDR3, taken from reference TRBV7-9 and TRBJ2-7): DTGVSQNPRHKITKRGQNVTFRCDPISEHNRLYWYRQTLGQGPEFLTYFQNEAQLEKSRLLSDRFSAERPKGSFSTLEIQRTEQGDSAMYLCASSLGGVSYEQYFGPGTRLTVT.

V gene TRBV11-2 combines with J gene TRBJ2-2, with 7 nucleotides matching TRBD1. V lost 2 bases, J lost 5 bases, and 5 bases stayed unmatched. Germline values: CDR1 SGHAT, CDR2 FQNNGV. The CDR3 has 15 amino acids. The CDR3 coding sequence is TGTGCCAGCAGCTTAATAGGGGGCGTAACCGGGGAGCTGTTTTTT. Translating gives CASSLIGGVTGELFF.